This T cell receptor (beta chain) stems from a study of blood T cell repertoires in COVID-19. Study information: Whether acute or convalescent, the COVID-19 samples came from the United States, Italy and Spain. T cells, B-cell-depleted T cells, or PBMCs supplied cDNA or gDNA.

V trimming: 1 base; J trimming: 3 bases; junction bases outside the gene matches: 6. Germline CDR1 reads SGHNT; CDR2 reads YYREEE (reference sequence). The CDR3 has 15 amino acids. In the study's own analysis: Estimates of nucleated cell counts were drawn from the amplification of reference gene primers. Sequencing used immunoSEQ multiplex PCR; TCRdb keeps in-frame clones, though not all of them. Clone size and V and J calls were adopted from that table, with D and trimming inferred from the DNA. The sample has roughly 220,000 clones; around four fifths are singletons. The chain couples TRBV5-4 to TRBJ1-1, with 7 nucleotides matching TRBD1. This clonotype was obtained from a man aged 25-45 years with active or convalescent COVID-19. The material sequenced was peripheral blood. CDR3 DNA sequence: TGTGCCAGCAGCTTGAGGGGGCCGGGGGACACTGAAGCTTTCTTT. Protein sequence: CASSLRGPGDTEAFF. The full variable domain, with the rest looked up from reference TRBV5-4 and TRBJ1-1, is ETGVTQSPTHLIKTRGQQVTLRCSSQSGHNTVSWYQQALGQGPQFIFQYYREEENGRGNFPPRFSGLQFPNYSSELNVNALELDDSALYLCASSLRGPGDTEAFFGQGTRLTVV.